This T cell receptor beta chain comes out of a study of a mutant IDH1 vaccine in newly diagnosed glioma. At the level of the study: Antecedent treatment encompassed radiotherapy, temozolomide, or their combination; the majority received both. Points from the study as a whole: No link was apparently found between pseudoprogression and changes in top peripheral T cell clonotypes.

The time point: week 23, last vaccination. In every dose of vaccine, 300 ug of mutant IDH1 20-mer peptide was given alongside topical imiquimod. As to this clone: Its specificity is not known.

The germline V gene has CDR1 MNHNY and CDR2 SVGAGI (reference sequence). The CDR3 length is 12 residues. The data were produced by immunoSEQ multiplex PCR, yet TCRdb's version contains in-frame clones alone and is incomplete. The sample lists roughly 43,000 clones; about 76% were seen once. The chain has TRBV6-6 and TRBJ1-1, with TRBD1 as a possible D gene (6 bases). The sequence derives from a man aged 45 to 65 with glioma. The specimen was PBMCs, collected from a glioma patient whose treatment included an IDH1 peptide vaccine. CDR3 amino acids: CATRRGVAEAFF. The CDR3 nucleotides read TGTGCTACACGGAGGGGGGTGGCTGAAGCTTTCTTT.